This TCR beta chain was recorded in a study of T cell changes during pregnancy in multiple sclerosis. Clones were sequenced by immunoSEQ multiplex PCR, and TCRdb holds only the in-frame ones, with some missing. The sample lists tens of thousands of clones; about 92% were seen once. This sample comprised peripheral blood, obtained in the first trimester of pregnancy. The clonotype comes from a female donor in good health, enrolled as a control in a pregnancy study.

As DNA, the CDR3 is TGTGCCAGCGGTACAGGGGGCAGAGGCTACACCTTC. It specifies CASGTGGRGYTF. The rearrangement uses TRBV28 and TRBJ1-2; TRBD1 matches 9 bases. CDR1 and CDR2 from the germline V gene are MDHEN and SYDVKM. J was trimmed by 8 bases and V by 8 bases; bases with no gene match: 6. The CDR3 is made up of 12 amino acids.